This is a list of T cell receptor beta chains from one sample in a study of OX40 agonist ivuxolimab in advanced cancers. Assay used: immunoSEQ multiplex PCR; TCRdb lists only in-frame clones, some missing. The sample lists around 82,000 clones, about 90% seen once, with approximately 0.71% in the top ten. Source: CD4+ or CD8+ T cells sorted from blood, taken in a trial of the OX40 agonist ivuxolimab. The source of these receptors is an adult with an advanced solid tumor such as melanoma, head and neck, liver or kidney cancer. Both conserved end residues are part of each CDR3. Each record gives: V gene, D gene, clone size, J gene, CDR3 DNA, CDR3 protein. The D gene is left open where the match is weak. Rows give clone size only sometimes, using once, few, many, or a class for an expanded clone.

>TRBV28|-|-|TRBJ2-2
TGTGCGAGCAGTGTCGCGGCGAACACCGGGGAGCTGTTTTTT
CASSVAANTGELFF
>TRBV6-1|-|-|TRBJ1-5
TGTGCCAGCAGTCCGACAAGGGCAAGCAATCAGCCCCAGCATTTT
CASSPTRASNQPQHF
>TRBV6-5|TRBD2|-|TRBJ2-7
TGTGCCAGCAGTTACCAGACTAGCGGGAGTTTGAAGCAGTACTTC
CASSYQTSGSLKQYF
>TRBV18|-|few|TRBJ1-2
TGTGCCAGCTCACCCGACAGAACTAACTATGGCTACACCTTC
CASSPDRTNYGYTF
>TRBV28|-|-|TRBJ2-6
TGTGCCAGCAGTTCCCCGACCGGGGCCAACGTCCTGACTTTC
CASSSPTGANVLTF
>TRBV5-8|TRBD1|-|TRBJ1-2
TGTGCCAGCAGCGTGGACAGGGGGCGAGGCTACACCTTC
CASSVDRGRGYTF
>TRBV19|TRBD1|-|TRBJ1-5
TGTGCCAGTCAACCGGGACAGGGAGGCACCCAGCATTTT
CASQPGQGGTQHF
>TRBV19|TRBD1|once|TRBJ1-1
TGTGCCAGTAGTATCCTCGGGACAGGGAACACTGAAGCTTTCTTT
CASSILGTGNTEAFF
>TRBV10-3|-|-|TRBJ2-2
TGTGCCATCACCAGGGACCAAGCGGCCGGGGAGCTGTTTTTT
CAITRDQAAGELFF
>TRBV7-8|TRBD1|-|TRBJ2-4
TGTGCCAGCAGCCCGAGGACAGGGCTAGCCAAAAACATTCAGTACTTC
CASSPRTGLAKNIQYF
>TRBV10-3|-|-|TRBJ2-7
TGTGCCATCAGTGACTCTCCAATACGAGGGCATCACGAGCAGTACTTC
CAISDSPIRGHHEQYF
>TRBV19|-|-|TRBJ2-7
TGTGCCAGTAGTATCGGCACAACCTACGAGCAGTACTTC
CASSIGTTYEQYF
>TRBV7-2|-|few|TRBJ2-1
TGTGCCAGCACCCCCCAGGAAGGGGTGCAGTTCTTC
CASTPQEGVQFF
>TRBV6-6|-|-|TRBJ2-5
TGTGCCAGCATCGACGGGGGCAGGGAACAAGAGACCCAGTACTTC
CASIDGGREQETQYF
>TRBV2|-|-|TRBJ2-3
TGTGCCAGCAGCGACAGGAGCCCCGCAGATACGCAGTATTTT
CASSDRSPADTQYF
>TRBV30|-|-|TRBJ2-6
TGTGCCCGTAGTCTCTCTGGGGCCAACGTCCTGACTTTC
CARSLSGANVLTF
>TRBV5-6|-|-|TRBJ2-5
TGTGCCAGCAGCTTGAGACAGTATACCCAAGAGACCCAGTACTTC
CASSLRQYTQETQYF
>TRBV12-5|-|-|TRBJ2-3
TGTGCTAGTGGTTTGGGGACTCCCAAAACCACAGATACGCAGTATTTT
CASGLGTPKTTDTQYF
>TRBV7-2|-|-|TRBJ1-2
TGTGCCAGCAGCGCATCGGGACTGCTGGCCTATGGCTACACCTTC
CASSASGLLAYGYTF
>TRBV7-9|-|-|TRBJ2-1
TGTGCCAGCAGCTTAAGCAATGAGCAGTTCTTC
CASSLSNEQFF
>TRBV4-1|TRBD2|-|TRBJ2-1
TGCGCCAGCAGCCAACTACTACGGGGGGGTCCCTACTACTACAATGAGCAGTTCTTC
CASSQLLRGGPYYYNEQFF
>TRBV5-6|TRBD2|-|TRBJ2-5
TGTGCCAGCAGCTTGGGACTAGCGGTCCGGGAGACCCAGTACTTC
CASSLGLAVRETQYF
>TRBV11-2|TRBD1|-|TRBJ2-7
TGTGCCAGCAGAAAGGACAGGGAATACGAGCAGTACTTC
CASRKDREYEQYF
>TRBV29-1|TRBD2|few|TRBJ2-3
TGCAGCGTTGGTCACGGGAGGGCCCCAGATACGCAGTATTTT
CSVGHGRAPDTQYF
>TRBV28|TRBD1|few|TRBJ1-1
TGTGCCAGCAGCCTACAGGGGGTCAACACTGAAGCTTTCTTT
CASSLQGVNTEAFF
>TRBV6-5|-|-|TRBJ2-3
TGTGCCAGCAGATTACTCGGGTTAGATACGCAGTATTTT
CASRLLGLDTQYF
>TRBV7-9|-|-|TRBJ2-7
TGTGCCAGCAGCTTAGAAGGTCCCGAGCAGTACTTC
CASSLEGPEQYF
>TRBV18|TRBD1|-|TRBJ2-6
TGTGCCAGCTCCCCGGGACAGGGACTCTCTGGGGCCAACGTCCTGACTTTC
CASSPGQGLSGANVLTF
>TRBV28|-|-|TRBJ1-4
TGTGCCAGCAGTTCGGGGACGGAAAAACTGTTTTTT
CASSSGTEKLFF
>TRBV7-2|TRBD2|-|TRBJ2-7
TGTGCCAGCAGCCAGGATACAACGGGAGGCTACGAGCAGTACTTC
CASSQDTTGGYEQYF
>TRBV5-4|-|once|TRBJ2-1
TGTGCCAGCAGCTTTACTAGCTACAATGAGCAGTTCTTC
CASSFTSYNEQFF
>TRBV11-3|TRBD2|-|TRBJ2-1
TGTGCCAGCAGCCCATACTCGGGACTAGCGGGAGTCGATGAGCAGTTCTTC
CASSPYSGLAGVDEQFF
>TRBV5-1|-|few|TRBJ2-7
TGCGCCAGCAGCAAAGACGGCCAACCCTACGAGCAGTACTTC
CASSKDGQPYEQYF
>TRBV19|-|once|TRBJ1-1
TGTGCCAGTAGTATGGGAGAACAAGGGACTGAAGCTTTCTTT
CASSMGEQGTEAFF
>TRBV5-6|-|-|TRBJ1-2
TGTGCCAGCATTTTGACTGGTGGTAACTATGGCTACACCTTC
CASILTGGNYGYTF
>TRBV4-1|TRBD2|few|TRBJ2-1
TGCGCCAGCAGCCATACTAGCGGGGGAAAGTTTAGTAATGAGCAGTTCTTC
CASSHTSGGKFSNEQFF
>TRBV30|-|-|TRBJ2-5
TGTGCCTGGAACACCCAAGAGACCCAGTACTTC
CAWNTQETQYF
>TRBV19|-|-|TRBJ2-1
TGTGCCAGTAGTAGGGAAGCGAACGACGTGGGGAATGAGCAGTTCTTC
CASSREANDVGNEQFF
>TRBV9|-|-|TRBJ2-5
TGTGCCAGCAGCTCATTAGGTGAGGCGTTCAGAGAGACCCAGTACTTC
CASSSLGEAFRETQYF
>TRBV11-2|-|-|TRBJ1-2
TGTGCCAGCACCCAAAATAGGGACTATGGCTACACCTTC
CASTQNRDYGYTF
>TRBV28|-|-|TRBJ2-7
TGTGCCACGAAGGGGGGGTCCTACGAGCAGTACTTC
CATKGGSYEQYF
>TRBV10-1|TRBD2|-|TRBJ2-1
TGCGCCAGCAGGGGGAACAGGGAATACAGCGGGAGGGCCTACAATGAGCAGTTCTTC
CASRGNREYSGRAYNEQFF
>TRBV27|TRBD2|-|TRBJ2-7
TGTGCCAGCAGTTTATCGACTAGCGGGAGTATGCAGTACTTC
CASSLSTSGSMQYF
>TRBV19|-|-|TRBJ2-1
TGTGCCAGTGGCAGGGGGGGCTCCTACAATGAGCAGTTCTTC
CASGRGGSYNEQFF
>TRBV29-1|-|-|TRBJ2-2
TGCAGCGTCGACAGGACGAACACCGGGGAGCTGTTTTTT
CSVDRTNTGELFF
>TRBV2|-|-|TRBJ1-3
TGTGCCAGCAGTCCCGACAGGTCAGAGAGAGGAAACACCATATATTTT
CASSPDRSERGNTIYF
>TRBV7-9|-|-|TRBJ1-1
TGTGCCAGCAGCTTTCGGGGGTCGACCACTGAAGCTTTCTTT
CASSFRGSTTEAFF
>TRBV7-9|TRBD2|-|TRBJ2-7
TGTGCCAGCAGCTTAGTGTTGGGCGGGAGCTACGAGCAGTACTTC
CASSLVLGGSYEQYF
>TRBV4-1|-|-|TRBJ2-7
TGCGCCAGCAGCAAAGGACAGAACGAGCAGTACTTC
CASSKGQNEQYF
>TRBV11-2|-|-|TRBJ2-1
TGTGCCAGCAGCTTGTCTACCCCATCCCCGGGTCACAATGAGCAGTTCTTC
CASSLSTPSPGHNEQFF
>TRBV27|-|-|TRBJ2-7
TGTGCCAGCAGTTTAAGCCTTTGGGGGAGGTCCTACGAGCAGTACTTC
CASSLSLWGRSYEQYF
>TRBV10-3|-|-|TRBJ2-2
TGTGCCATCAGGCCTCTCGAATCGGGCGGGGAGCTGTTTTTT
CAIRPLESGGELFF
>TRBV7-2|-|-|TRBJ2-1
TGTGCCAGCAGCTTCGGCGGGGCGGACCCCTCCTACAATGAGCAGTTCTTC
CASSFGGADPSYNEQFF
>TRBV6-5|-|-|TRBJ1-1
TGTGCCAGCAGTTGGGTTAGAGGGAGTACTGAAGCTTTCTTT
CASSWVRGSTEAFF
>TRBV19|TRBD2|-|TRBJ2-2
TGTGCCAGTAGCAACCTGGGGCTAGCGGGAGTCACCGGGGAGCTGTTTTTT
CASSNLGLAGVTGELFF
>TRBV9|-|-|TRBJ2-7
TGTGCCAGCAGCCCCCGTTGGGAGCCCGGGCCCGAGCAGTACTTC
CASSPRWEPGPEQYF
>TRBV11-2|TRBD2|-|TRBJ2-5
TGTGCCAGCAGCTTCGGGTCGAGTCGGCGGGAGGCCCGGGAGACCCAGTACTTC
CASSFGSSRREARETQYF
>TRBV9|TRBD1|few|TRBJ2-7
TGTGCCAGCAGCGTAGGGGGGACAGACTACGAGCAGTACTTC
CASSVGGTDYEQYF